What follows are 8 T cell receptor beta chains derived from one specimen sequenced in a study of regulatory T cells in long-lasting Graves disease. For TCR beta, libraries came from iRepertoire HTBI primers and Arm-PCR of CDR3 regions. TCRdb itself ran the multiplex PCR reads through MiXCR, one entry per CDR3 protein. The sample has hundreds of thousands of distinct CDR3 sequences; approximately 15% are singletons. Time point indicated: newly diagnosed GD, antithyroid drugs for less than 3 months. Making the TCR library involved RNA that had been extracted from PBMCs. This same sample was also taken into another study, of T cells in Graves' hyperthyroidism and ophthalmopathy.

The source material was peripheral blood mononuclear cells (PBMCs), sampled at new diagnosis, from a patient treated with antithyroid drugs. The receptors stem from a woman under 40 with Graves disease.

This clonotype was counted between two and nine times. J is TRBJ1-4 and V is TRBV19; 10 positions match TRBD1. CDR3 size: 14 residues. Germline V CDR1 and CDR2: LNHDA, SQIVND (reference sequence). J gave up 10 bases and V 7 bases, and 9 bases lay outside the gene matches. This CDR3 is CASTAGRTGGKLFF. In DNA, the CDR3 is TGTGCCAGTACGGCCGGTCGGACAGGGGGAAAACTGTTTTTT.

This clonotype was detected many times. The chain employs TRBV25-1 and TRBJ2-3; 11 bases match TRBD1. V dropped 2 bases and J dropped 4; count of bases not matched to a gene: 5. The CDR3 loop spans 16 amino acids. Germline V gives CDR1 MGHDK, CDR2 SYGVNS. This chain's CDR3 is CASSEGPGQGADTQYF. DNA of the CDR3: TGTGCCAGCAGTGAAGGACCGGGACAGGGGGCAGATACGCAGTATTTT.

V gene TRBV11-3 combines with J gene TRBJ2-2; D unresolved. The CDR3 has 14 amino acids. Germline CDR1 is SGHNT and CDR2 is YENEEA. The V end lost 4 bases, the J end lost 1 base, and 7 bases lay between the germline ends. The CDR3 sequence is CASSSLMNTGELFF. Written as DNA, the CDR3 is TGTGCCAGCAGCTCCCTCATGAACACCGGGGAGCTGTTTTTT. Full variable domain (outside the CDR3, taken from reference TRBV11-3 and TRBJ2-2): EAGVVQSPRYKIIEKKQPVAFWCNPISGHNTLYWYLQNLGQGPELLIRYENEEAVDDSQLPKDRFSAERLKGVDSTLKIQPAELGDSAVYLCASSSLMNTGELFFGEGSRLTVL.

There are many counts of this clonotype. CDR3: CASSYTGGGGELFF. The CDR3, as DNA: TGTGCCAGCAGTTATACAGGAGGGGGCGGGGAGCTGTTTTTT. The chain combines TRBV2 with TRBJ2-2, with D perhaps given as TRBD1 or TRBD2 (6 bases each). The V and J ends lost 5 bases and 7 bases respectively, with 14 bases between them. In germline, CDR1 is SNHLY, CDR2 FYNNEI. The CDR3 is 14 residues long.

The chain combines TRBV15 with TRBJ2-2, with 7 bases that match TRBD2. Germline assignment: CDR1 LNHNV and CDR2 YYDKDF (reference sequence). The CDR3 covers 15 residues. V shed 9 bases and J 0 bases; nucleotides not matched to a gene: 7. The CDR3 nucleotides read TGTGCCACTCGGCGGGACTACGCGAACACCGGGGAGCTGTTTTTT. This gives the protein CATRRDYANTGELFF.

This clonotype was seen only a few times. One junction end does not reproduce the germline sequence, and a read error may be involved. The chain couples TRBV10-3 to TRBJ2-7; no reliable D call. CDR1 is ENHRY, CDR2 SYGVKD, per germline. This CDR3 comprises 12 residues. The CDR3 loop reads CAISALNYGQYF. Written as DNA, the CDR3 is TGTGCCATCAGTGCCCTAAACTACGGGCAGTACTTC.

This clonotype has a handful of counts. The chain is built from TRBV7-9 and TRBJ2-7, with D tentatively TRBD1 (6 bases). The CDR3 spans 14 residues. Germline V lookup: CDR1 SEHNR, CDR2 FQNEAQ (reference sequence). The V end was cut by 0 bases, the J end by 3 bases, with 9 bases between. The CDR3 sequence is CASSLAGQLYEQYF. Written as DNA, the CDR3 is TGTGCCAGCAGCTTAGCGGGACAACTCTACGAGCAGTACTTC.

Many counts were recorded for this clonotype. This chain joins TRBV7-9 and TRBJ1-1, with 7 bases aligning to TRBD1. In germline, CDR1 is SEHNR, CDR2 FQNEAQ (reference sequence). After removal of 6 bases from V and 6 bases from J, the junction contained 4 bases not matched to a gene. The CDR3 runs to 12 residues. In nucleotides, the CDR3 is TGTGCCAGCAGTCAAACAGGGGCTGAAGCTTTCTTT. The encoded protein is CASSQTGAEAFF.